The sequence of this T cell receptor beta chain was determined in a study of T cell responses to AZD1222 COVID-19 vaccine. Study-wide results and limits: Reportedly, nearly half of unique spike TCRs recognized epitopes outside B.1.351/B.1.1.7 mutations.

The data were produced by immunoSEQ multiplex PCR, yet TCRdb's version contains in-frame clones alone and is incomplete. The profile covers approximately 84,000 clones, with approximately 92% appearing a single time and about 2.7% taken by the ten largest. A note on this clone: Its matching antigen is unknown.

Germline CDR1 reads MNHNS; CDR2 reads SASEGT. The CDR3 is made up of 16 amino acids. Trimming cost V 3 bases and J 8 bases; bases outside gene matches: 15. Source: peripheral blood, taken 28 days after the second AZD1222 dose. This receptor was obtained from an adult who received the AZD1222 COVID-19 vaccine. This chain connects TRBV6-1 to TRBJ1-2, with 7 bases that match TRBD1. CDR3 nucleotide sequence: TGTGCCAGCAGTGAGAGGGCCCGACAGGGTCGAGGCGGCTACACCTTC. It is translated as CASSERARQGRGGYTF.